These 25 T cell receptor beta chains were all obtained from the same sample, sequenced in a study of T cell responses to AZD1222 COVID-19 vaccine. Clones were read by immunoSEQ multiplex PCR, and TCRdb kept only the in-frame ones, dropping some. The profile shows roughly 200,000 clones, approximately 90% of them singletons. Sequencing used peripheral blood, obtained 28 days after the second AZD1222 dose. The receptors were sampled from an adult who received the AZD1222 COVID-19 vaccine.

This chain uses TRBV11-2 with TRBJ2-7; D gene ambiguous. The CDR3 runs to 12 residues. Germline CDR1 SGHAT, CDR2 FQNNGV. V was clipped by 5 bases and J by 4 bases, with 9 bases between them. The CDR3 is CASSLDGYEQYF. CDR3 bases: TGTGCCAGCAGCCTGGACGGGTACGAGCAGTACTTC.

As DNA, the CDR3 is TGTGCCAGCTCACCATCAGGGCGGGGTGAGCAGTTCTTC. As protein: CASSPSGRGEQFF. The chain carries TRBV18 and TRBJ2-1; possible D gene TRBD2, 6 bases. The CDR3 extends over 13 amino acids. CDR1 is KGHSH, CDR2 LQKENI, per germline. V was pared by 2 bases and J by 9 bases, with 11 bases between.

V and J are TRBV11-3 and TRBJ2-1, with 11 nucleotides matching TRBD1. Trimming at V came to 1 base and at J to 5 bases, leaving 13 bases not matched to a gene. This CDR3 is 19 amino acids long. Per the germline V gene, CDR1 is SGHNT and CDR2 is YENEEA. CDR3 protein: CASSLAPPFGQGANNEQFF. The CDR3 coding sequence is TGTGCCAGCAGCTTAGCCCCACCCTTCGGACAGGGGGCCAACAATGAGCAGTTCTTC.

This clone was recorded only once. The genes are TRBV20-1 and TRBJ2-1, with 11 nucleotides matching TRBD2. The V segment lost 3 bases and the J segment 0 bases; nucleotides outside the gene matches: 4. There are 16 residues in the CDR3. Germline V lookup: CDR1 DFQATT, CDR2 SNEGSKA (reference sequence). CDR3 DNA sequence: TGCAGTGCTAGTTCTAGCGGGAGGAGCTCCTACAATGAGCAGTTCTTC. It is translated as CSASSSGRSSYNEQFF.

CDR3 in amino acids: CASSESGGRNQPQHF. CDR3 coding DNA: TGTGCCAGCAGTGAGAGCGGGGGGCGCAATCAGCCCCAGCATTTT. This chain uses TRBV2 with TRBJ1-5; D possibly corresponds to TRBD1 (6 bases). CDR3 length: 15 amino acids. Trimming shortened V by 3 bases and J by 2 bases, and 11 bases separated the two germline ends. Germline V gene lookup returns CDR1 SNHLY and CDR2 FYNNEI.

The chain links TRBV19 to TRBJ1-5; D call uncertain. V was shortened by 6 bases and J by 1 base, with 10 bases between the two germline ends. Germline CDR1 is LNHDA and CDR2 is SQIVND (reference sequence). The CDR3 sequence is 14 residues long. Here the CDR3 reads CASSLVGSNQPQHF. CDR3 sequence (DNA): TGTGCCAGTAGCCTGGTGGGAAGCAATCAGCCCCAGCATTTT.

The chain combines TRBV6-6 with TRBJ2-5; D is unresolved. The V gene's germline CDR1 is MNHNY and CDR2 SVGAGI (reference sequence). This CDR3 has 12 amino acids. V dropped 6 bases and J dropped 0 bases, with 5 bases sitting between them. The CDR3 sequence: CASSPYQETQYF. The CDR3 DNA reads as TGTGCCAGCAGCCCGTACCAAGAGACCCAGTACTTC.

The V gene is TRBV7-3, the J gene TRBJ2-1; 8 bases map to TRBD2. With 1 base clipped from V and 9 bases from J, the junction kept 14 bases outside the gene matches. Per germline, CDR1 SGHTA and CDR2 FQGTGA. The CDR3 totals 17 residues. The CDR3 DNA reads TGTGCCAGCAGCTTAAAATCCCGGGAGGCGGGAGGAGGTGAGCAGTTCTTC. Encoded protein: CASSLKSREAGGGEQFF.

The CDR3 sequence: CASSVADRTGEQFF. Written as DNA, the CDR3 is TGTGCCAGCAGCGTAGCGGATAGGACAGGGGAGCAGTTCTTC. This chain connects TRBV9 to TRBJ2-1; 8 bases match TRBD1. The CDR3 covers 14 residues. With 0 bases clipped from V and 10 bases from J, the junction kept 6 bases outside the gene matches. The germline CDR1 and CDR2 sequences are SGDLS and YYNGEE.

The rearrangement uses TRBV5-1 and TRBJ1-2; tentative D call: TRBD1 (6 bases). The germline V gene has CDR1 SGHRS and CDR2 YFSETQ. The CDR3 length is 13 residues. Deletions cut 4 bases from V and 5 bases from J, with 12 bases between. CDR3 bases: TGCGCCAGCAGCAACGAGGGGGGTTATGGCTACACCTTC. It is translated as CASSNEGGYGYTF.

This clone has just one count. V gene TRBV11-2 combines with J gene TRBJ2-2, with TRBD1 as a possible D gene (6 bases). Trimming shortened V by 5 bases and J by 0 bases, and 13 bases separated the two germline ends. Germline assignment: CDR1 SGHAT and CDR2 FQNNGV. The CDR3 is made up of 16 amino acids. CDR3 protein: CASSPGAGANTGELFF. Written as DNA, the CDR3 is TGTGCCAGCAGCCCTGGGGCAGGGGCGAACACCGGGGAGCTGTTTTTT.

The V call is TRBV19, the J call TRBJ1-5, with 10 positions matching TRBD1. The CDR3 has 14 amino acids. Germline loops: CDR1 LNHDA, CDR2 SQIVND (reference sequence). V was clipped by 10 bases and J by 4 bases; unmatched bases: 7. DNA of the CDR3: TGTGCCACCGAACCGGGACAGGGGAATCAGCCCCAGCATTTT. It codes for CATEPGQGNQPQHF. Looking up the rest from reference TRBV19 and TRBJ1-5 gives the full variable domain: DGGITQSPKYLFRKEGQNVTLSCEQNLNHDAMYWYRQDPGQGLRLIYYSQIVNDFQKGDIAEGYSVSREKKESFPLTVTSAQKNPTAFYLCATEPGQGNQPQHFGDGTRLSIL.

V usage is TRBV28 and J usage is TRBJ2-3; unclear D gene. The CDR3 loop spans 12 amino acids. Trimming took 8 bases from V and 0 from J, leaving 6 bases between them. CDR1 and CDR2 from the germline V gene are MDHEN and SYDVKM. CDR3 sequence: CASRTSTDTQYF. The CDR3 DNA sequence: TGTGCCAGCCGAACTAGCACAGATACGCAGTATTTT.

The sample holds a few counts of this clone. V gene TRBV6-1 combines with J gene TRBJ1-2; maybe TRBD1 (5 bases). CDR3 size: 16 residues. V was trimmed by 3 bases and J by 4 bases, leaving 18 bases between them. Germline CDR1 reads MNHNS; CDR2 reads SASEGT. The DNA of the CDR3 is TGTGCCAGCAGTGAGGCCGTAGGGTCAGGGCGCTATGGCTACACCTTC. Protein sequence: CASSEAVGSGRYGYTF.

The V gene is TRBV21-1, the J gene TRBJ1-2; the table calls TRBD1, which could not be checked here. TRBV21-1 is a pseudogene locus. The CDR3 covers 17 residues. CDR3 sequence: CASSGGIKGTGGYGYTF. CDR3 nucleotide sequence: TGTGCCAGCAGCGGCGGAATTAAGGGGACAGGGGGCTATGGCTACACCTTC.

The chain has TRBV27 and TRBJ2-1, with D possibly TRBD2 on 5 matching bases. This CDR3 is built from 15 residues. Between the trimmed V and J ends, which lost 5 bases and 1 base, there was a span of 12 bases. CDR1 and CDR2 from the germline V gene are MNHEY and SMNVEV (reference sequence). The CDR3 DNA reads TGTGCCAGCAGTCGTGAGGGTTTTTCCTACAATGAGCAGTTCTTC. Protein product: CASSREGFSYNEQFF.

In this sample, this clone turned up once. The chain joins TRBV3-1 (or the pseudogene TRBV3-2) to TRBJ2-3; D could derive from TRBD1 or TRBD2 (6 bases each). Germline values: CDR1 LGHDT, CDR2 YNNKEL (reference sequence). The CDR3 is made up of 14 amino acids. V dropped 1 base and J dropped 6 bases, with 11 bases sitting between them. CDR3 bases: TGTGCCAGCAGCCAAGGGAGGGGGAGGGATACGCAGTATTTT. Translation gives CASSQGRGRDTQYF.

This clone was detected only a few times. The chain recombines TRBV2 with TRBJ1-2; 9 nucleotides align to TRBD1. The CDR3 length is 16 residues. The J segment lost 4 bases and the V segment lost 7 bases, leaving 13 bases of the junction unmatched. Looked up from germline, CDR1 is SNHLY and CDR2 is FYNNEI. Written as DNA, the CDR3 is TGTGCCAGCAACCCTGAGGGGACAGGGAGGGTCTATGGCTACACCTTC. This sequence encodes CASNPEGTGRVYGYTF.

The J gene is TRBJ1-5, the V gene TRBV18; D is unclear. The germline V and J ends were trimmed by 0 bases and 3 bases, with 9 bases remaining between them. Germline V CDR1 and CDR2: KGHSH, LQKENI. The CDR3 sequence is 15 residues long. The CDR3: CASSPPSGFNQPQHF. The CDR3 DNA reads as TGTGCCAGCTCACCACCGTCCGGTTTCAATCAGCCCCAGCATTTT.

The CDR3 DNA is TGTGCCAGCAGCCAAGCGAGCGGAAGGACCTACGAGCAGTACTTC. It is translated as CASSQASGRTYEQYF. This chain connects TRBV3-1 (or the pseudogene TRBV3-2) to TRBJ2-7; tentatively, D is TRBD2 (5 bases). V was shortened by 1 base and J by 2 bases, with 12 bases between the two germline ends. This CDR3 comprises 15 residues. In germline, CDR1 is LGHDT, CDR2 YNNKEL (reference sequence).

The chain joins TRBV6-5 to TRBJ1-2, with TRBD1 as a possible D gene (5 bases). Trimming cost V 6 bases and J 6 bases, with 17 bases left between them. There are 14 residues in the CDR3. Germline V gene data show CDR1 as MNHEY and CDR2 as SVGAGI. The CDR3: CASSRTGTANGYTF. As DNA, the CDR3 is TGTGCCAGCAGCCGTACCGGGACGGCAAATGGCTACACCTTC.

The chain couples TRBV5-1 to TRBJ1-2, with D perhaps matching TRBD1 (6 bases). The length of the CDR3 is 15 residues. Germline V gene sequence: CDR1 SGHRS, CDR2 YFSETQ. Trimming cost V 4 bases and J 8 bases, with 21 bases left between them. The CDR3 spells CASSPYRDRGSGYTF. CDR3 nucleotide sequence: TGCGCCAGCAGCCCTTACAGGGACCGTGGCTCGGGCTACACCTTC.

The V and J genes are TRBV27 and TRBJ1-2; D remains ambiguous. The germline V and J ends were trimmed by 5 bases and 0 bases, with 7 bases remaining between them. The germline V gene has CDR1 MNHEY and CDR2 SMNVEV (reference sequence). The CDR3 runs to 13 residues. The CDR3 DNA reads as TGTGCCAGCAGTCCGGTAGCTAACTATGGCTACACCTTC. Its protein product is CASSPVANYGYTF.

The chain carries TRBV7-2 and TRBJ2-5, with D possibly matching TRBD1 (5 bases). V was trimmed by 1 base and J by 4 bases, leaving 7 bases between them. The CDR3 spans 13 residues. Germline V gene data show CDR1 as SGHTA and CDR2 as FQGNSA. Here the CDR3 DNA reads TGTGCCAGCAGCTTAGGACAGTTAGAGACCCAGTACTTC. Its translation: CASSLGQLETQYF.

The V gene is TRBV5-1, the J gene TRBJ2-7, with D unresolved. The CDR3 sequence is 14 residues long. Trimming removed 4 bases at V and 2 bases at J, with 13 bases between. Germline lookup yields CDR1 SGHRS and CDR2 YFSETQ. CDR3 DNA: TGCGCCAGCAGCCAGACCACTACCCCCTACGAGCAGTACTTC. The encoded protein is CASSQTTTPYEQYF.